Below, 2 T cell receptor beta chains from the same sample are listed, as sequenced in a study of cytomegalovirus exposure and HLA in healthy donors. PCR was performed using 60 Vbeta and 13 Jbeta primers. The repertoire was sequenced with immunoSEQ multiplex PCR; TCRdb's copy has only in-frame clones and lacks some. The sample includes 220,000 or so clones, roughly three quarters of them seen just once. The sequenced sample was PBMCs. These receptors were taken from a man in his fifties or sixties in good health and CMV-seronegative.

This clone was observed once. The V gene is TRBV11-1, the J gene TRBJ2-3, with TRBD2 matching 7 bases. This CDR3 has 14 residues. Unmatched junction bases numbered 10, after V lost 5 bases and J lost 8 bases. Germline V gene lookup returns CDR1 SGHAT and CDR2 FQDESV (reference sequence). The CDR3 loop reads CASSLGRGEGTQYF. CDR3 nucleotides: TGTGCCAGCAGCCTCGGTAGAGGGGAGGGTACGCAGTATTTT.

This clone was observed a few times. The genes are TRBV27 and TRBJ2-7; perhaps TRBD2 as D (6 bases). In germline, CDR1 is MNHEY, CDR2 SMNVEV (reference sequence). Trimming stripped 5 bases from V and 0 bases from J, with 17 bases between. The CDR3 covers 16 residues. The CDR3 DNA is TGTGCCAGCAGTCGGAGAGCGGGTAGGAGCTCCTACGAGCAGTACTTC. It codes for CASSRRAGRSSYEQYF.